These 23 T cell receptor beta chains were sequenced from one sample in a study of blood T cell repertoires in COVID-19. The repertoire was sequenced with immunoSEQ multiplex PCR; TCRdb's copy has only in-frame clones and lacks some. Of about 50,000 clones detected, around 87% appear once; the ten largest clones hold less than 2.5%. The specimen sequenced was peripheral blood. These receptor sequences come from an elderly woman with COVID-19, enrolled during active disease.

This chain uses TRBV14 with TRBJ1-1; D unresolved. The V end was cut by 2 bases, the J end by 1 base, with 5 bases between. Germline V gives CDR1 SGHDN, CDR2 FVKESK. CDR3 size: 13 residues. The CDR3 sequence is CASSQFRNTEAFF. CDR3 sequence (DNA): TGTGCCAGCAGCCAATTTAGGAACACTGAAGCTTTCTTT. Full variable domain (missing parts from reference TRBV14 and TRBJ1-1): EAGVTQFPSHSVIEKGQTVTLRCDPISGHDNLYWYRRVMGKEIKFLLHFVKESKQDESGMPNNRFLAERTGGTYSTLKVQPAELEDSGVYFCASSQFRNTEAFFGQGTRLTVV.

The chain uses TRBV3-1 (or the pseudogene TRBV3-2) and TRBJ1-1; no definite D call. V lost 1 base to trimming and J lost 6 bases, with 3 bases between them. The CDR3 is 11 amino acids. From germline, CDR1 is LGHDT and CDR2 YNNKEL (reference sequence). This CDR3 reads CASSQGAEAFF. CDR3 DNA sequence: TGTGCCAGCAGCCAAGGCGCTGAAGCTTTCTTT.

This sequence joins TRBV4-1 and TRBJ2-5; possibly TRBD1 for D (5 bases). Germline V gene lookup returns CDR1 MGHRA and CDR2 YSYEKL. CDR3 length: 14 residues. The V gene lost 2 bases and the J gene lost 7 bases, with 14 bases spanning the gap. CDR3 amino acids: CASSQTSGSGTQYF. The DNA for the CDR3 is TGCGCCAGCAGCCAAACCTCAGGGTCCGGGACCCAGTACTTC.

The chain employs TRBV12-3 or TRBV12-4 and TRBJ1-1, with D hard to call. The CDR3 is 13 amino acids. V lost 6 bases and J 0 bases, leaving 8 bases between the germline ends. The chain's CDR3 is CASRLDMNTEAFF. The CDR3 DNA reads TGTGCCAGCAGACTCGACATGAACACTGAAGCTTTCTTT.

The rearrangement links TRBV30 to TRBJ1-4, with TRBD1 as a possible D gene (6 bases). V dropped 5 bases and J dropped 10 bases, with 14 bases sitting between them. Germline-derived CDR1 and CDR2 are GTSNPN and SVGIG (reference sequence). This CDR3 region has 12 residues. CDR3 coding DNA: TGTGCCTGGGGGGGGCAGGGAGGAAAACTGTTTTTT. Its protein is CAWGGQGGKLFF. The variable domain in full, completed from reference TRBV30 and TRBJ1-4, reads SQTIHQWPATLVQPVGSPLSLECTVEGTSNPNLYWYRQAAGRGLQLLFYSVGIGQISSEVPQNLSASRPQDRQFILSSKKLLLSDSGFYLCAWGGQGGKLFFGSGTQLSVL.

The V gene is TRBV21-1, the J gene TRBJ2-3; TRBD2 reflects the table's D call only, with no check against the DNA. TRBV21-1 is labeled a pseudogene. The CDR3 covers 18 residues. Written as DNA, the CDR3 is TGTGCCCCCTCTCGGGGAAAAGTCCCAGCGGGAGACGCAGATACGCAGTATTTT. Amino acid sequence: CAPSRGKVPAGDADTQYF.

CDR3 region: CASRPGAGANVLTF. The CDR3, as DNA: TGTGCCAGCAGGCCAGGGGCTGGGGCCAACGTCCTGACTTTC. The J gene is TRBJ2-6, the V gene TRBV2; tentatively, D is TRBD1 (6 bases). V was cut by 6 bases and J by 2 bases, with 8 bases left in between. CDR1 and CDR2 (germline): SNHLY, FYNNEI. CDR3 length equals 14 residues.

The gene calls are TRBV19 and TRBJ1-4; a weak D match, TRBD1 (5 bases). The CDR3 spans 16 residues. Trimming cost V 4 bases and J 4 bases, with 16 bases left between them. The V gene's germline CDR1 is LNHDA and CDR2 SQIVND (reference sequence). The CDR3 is CASSTQKGLFNEKLFF. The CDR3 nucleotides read TGTGCCAGTAGTACCCAAAAGGGACTGTTTAATGAAAAACTGTTTTTT.

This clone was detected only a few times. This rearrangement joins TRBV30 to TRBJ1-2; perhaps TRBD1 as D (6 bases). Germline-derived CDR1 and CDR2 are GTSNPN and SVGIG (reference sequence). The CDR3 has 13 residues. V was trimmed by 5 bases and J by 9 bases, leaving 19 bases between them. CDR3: CAWAPGGLIRYTF. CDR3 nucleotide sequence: TGTGCCTGGGCCCCGGGGGGCCTCATTCGCTACACCTTC. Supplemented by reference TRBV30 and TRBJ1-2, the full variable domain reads SQTIHQWPATLVQPVGSPLSLECTVEGTSNPNLYWYRQAAGRGLQLLFYSVGIGQISSEVPQNLSASRPQDRQFILSSKKLLLSDSGFYLCAWAPGGLIRYTFGSGTRLTVV.

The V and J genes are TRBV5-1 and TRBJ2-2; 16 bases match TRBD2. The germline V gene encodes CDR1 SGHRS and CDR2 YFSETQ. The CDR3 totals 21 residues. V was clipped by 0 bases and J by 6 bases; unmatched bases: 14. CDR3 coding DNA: TGCGCCAGCAGCTTGGCAGGGAACCCGGGACTAGCGGGAGGGCGCGCCGGGGAGCTGTTTTTT. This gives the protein CASSLAGNPGLAGGRAGELFF. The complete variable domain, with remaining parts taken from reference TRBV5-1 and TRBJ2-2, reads KAGVTQTPRYLIKTRGQQVTLSCSPISGHRSVSWYQQTPGQGLQFLFEYFSETQRNKGNFPGRFSGRQFSNSRSEMNVSTLELGDSALYLCASSLAGNPGLAGGRAGELFFGEGSRLTVL.

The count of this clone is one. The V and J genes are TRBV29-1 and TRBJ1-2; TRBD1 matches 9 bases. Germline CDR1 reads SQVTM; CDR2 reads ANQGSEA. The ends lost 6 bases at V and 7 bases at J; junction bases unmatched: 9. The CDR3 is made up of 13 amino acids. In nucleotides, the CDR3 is TGCAGCGTGGATGGTCGGGACAGGGTTGGCTACACCTTC. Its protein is CSVDGRDRVGYTF.

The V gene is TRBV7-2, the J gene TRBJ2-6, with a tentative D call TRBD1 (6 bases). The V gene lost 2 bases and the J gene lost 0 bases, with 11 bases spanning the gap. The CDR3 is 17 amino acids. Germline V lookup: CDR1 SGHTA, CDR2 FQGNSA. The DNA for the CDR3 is TGTGCCAGCAGCTTAAACAGGGCCTTCTCTGGGGCCAACGTCCTGACTTTC. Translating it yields CASSLNRAFSGANVLTF.

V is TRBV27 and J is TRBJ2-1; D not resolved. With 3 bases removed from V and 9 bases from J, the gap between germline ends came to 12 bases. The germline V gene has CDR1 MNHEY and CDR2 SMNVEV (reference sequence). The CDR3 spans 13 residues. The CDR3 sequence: CASSFRFGGEQFF. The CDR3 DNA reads TGTGCCAGCAGTTTCAGGTTTGGTGGTGAGCAGTTCTTC.

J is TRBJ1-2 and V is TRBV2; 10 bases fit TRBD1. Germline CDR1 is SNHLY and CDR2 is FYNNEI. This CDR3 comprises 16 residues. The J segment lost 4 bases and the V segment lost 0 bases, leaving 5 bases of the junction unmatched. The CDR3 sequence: CASSEAGTGASYGYTF. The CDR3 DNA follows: TGTGCCAGCAGTGAAGCAGGGACAGGGGCTTCCTATGGCTACACCTTC.

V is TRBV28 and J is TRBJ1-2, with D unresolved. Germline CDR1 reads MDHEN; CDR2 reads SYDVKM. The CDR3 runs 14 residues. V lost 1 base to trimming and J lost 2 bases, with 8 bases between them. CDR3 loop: CASSLLRQNYGYTF. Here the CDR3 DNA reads TGTGCCAGCAGTTTATTGAGGCAGAACTATGGCTACACCTTC.

Here the CDR3 DNA reads TGTGCCAGCAGTTACTCGATTAGTGAAAAACTGTTTTTT. It codes for CASSYSISEKLFF. V gene TRBV6-5 combines with J gene TRBJ1-4; D is undetermined. Germline lookup yields CDR1 MNHEY and CDR2 SVGAGI. The V end was cut by 0 bases, the J end by 7 bases, with 6 bases between. The CDR3 extends over 13 amino acids.

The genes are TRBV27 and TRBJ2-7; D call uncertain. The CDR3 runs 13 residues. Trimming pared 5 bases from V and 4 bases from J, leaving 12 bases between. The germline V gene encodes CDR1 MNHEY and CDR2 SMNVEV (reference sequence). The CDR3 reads CASSPPTVYEQYF. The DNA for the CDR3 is TGTGCCAGCAGTCCCCCTACGGTGTACGAGCAGTACTTC.

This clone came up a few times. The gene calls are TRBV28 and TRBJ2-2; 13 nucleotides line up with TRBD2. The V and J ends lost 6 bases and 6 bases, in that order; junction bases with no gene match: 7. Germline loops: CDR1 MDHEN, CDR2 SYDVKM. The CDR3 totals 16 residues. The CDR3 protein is CASRKGLAGVSGELFF. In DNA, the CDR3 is TGTGCCAGCAGAAAAGGACTAGCGGGAGTCTCCGGGGAGCTGTTTTTT.

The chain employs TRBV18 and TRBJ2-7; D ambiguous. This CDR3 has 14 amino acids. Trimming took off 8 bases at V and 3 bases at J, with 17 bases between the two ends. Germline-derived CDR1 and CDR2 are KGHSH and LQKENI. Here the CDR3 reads CASSLHGSGYEQYF. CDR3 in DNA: TGTGCCAGCAGCCTCCATGGGTCAGGCTACGAGCAGTACTTC.

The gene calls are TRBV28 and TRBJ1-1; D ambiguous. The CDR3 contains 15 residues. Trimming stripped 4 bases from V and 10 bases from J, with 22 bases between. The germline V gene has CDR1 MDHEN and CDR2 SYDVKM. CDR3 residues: CASSSSPGPLEGAFF. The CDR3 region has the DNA TGTGCCAGCAGTTCGAGCCCCGGGCCTCTCGAGGGAGCTTTCTTT. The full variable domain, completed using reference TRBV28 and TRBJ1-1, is DVKVTQSSRYLVKRTGEKVFLECVQDMDHENMFWYRQDPGLGLRLIYFSYDVKMKEKGDIPEGYSVSREKKERFSLILESASTNQTSMYLCASSSSPGPLEGAFFGQGTRLTVV.

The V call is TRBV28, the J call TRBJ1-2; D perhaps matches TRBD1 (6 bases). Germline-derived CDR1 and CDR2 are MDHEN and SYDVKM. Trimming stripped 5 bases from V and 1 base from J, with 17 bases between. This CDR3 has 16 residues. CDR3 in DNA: TGTGCCAGCAGTCCTCCGGGACACTTTTTTAACTATGGCTACACCTTC. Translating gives CASSPPGHFFNYGYTF.

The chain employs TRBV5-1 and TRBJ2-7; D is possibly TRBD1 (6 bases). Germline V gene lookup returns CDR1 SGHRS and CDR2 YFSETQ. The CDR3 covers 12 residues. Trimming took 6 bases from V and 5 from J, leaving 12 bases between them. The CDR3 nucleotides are TGCGCCAGCATGGGCCAGGGGAACGAGCAGTACTTC. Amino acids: CASMGQGNEQYF.

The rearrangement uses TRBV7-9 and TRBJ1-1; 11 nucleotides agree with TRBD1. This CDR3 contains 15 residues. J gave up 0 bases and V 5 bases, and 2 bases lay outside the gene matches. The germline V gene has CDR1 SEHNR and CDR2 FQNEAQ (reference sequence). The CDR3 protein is CASSKDRGLNTEAFF. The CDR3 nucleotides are TGTGCCAGCAGCAAGGACAGGGGGCTGAACACTGAAGCTTTCTTT.